This T cell receptor beta chain was identified in a study of blood T cell repertoires in COVID-19. The CDR3 is 18 residues long. V gave up 2 bases and J gave up 7 bases; unmatched junction bases: 14. Germline V gene data show CDR1 as KGHSH and CDR2 as LQKENI. Using immunoSEQ multiplex PCR, the repertoire was profiled, and TCRdb retains in-frame clones only, with some absent. The sample shows around 200,000 clones, roughly nine tenths of them seen only once. The source material was peripheral blood. The gene calls are TRBV18 and TRBJ1-4, with TRBD1 matching over 9 bases. The source of this sequence is a man between 35 and 55 years old with acute or convalescent COVID-19. The CDR3 nucleotides read TGTGCCAGCTCACCATTTGAAATACAGGGGGCAGTGGGTGAAAAACTGTTTTTT. This gives the protein CASSPFEIQGAVGEKLFF.